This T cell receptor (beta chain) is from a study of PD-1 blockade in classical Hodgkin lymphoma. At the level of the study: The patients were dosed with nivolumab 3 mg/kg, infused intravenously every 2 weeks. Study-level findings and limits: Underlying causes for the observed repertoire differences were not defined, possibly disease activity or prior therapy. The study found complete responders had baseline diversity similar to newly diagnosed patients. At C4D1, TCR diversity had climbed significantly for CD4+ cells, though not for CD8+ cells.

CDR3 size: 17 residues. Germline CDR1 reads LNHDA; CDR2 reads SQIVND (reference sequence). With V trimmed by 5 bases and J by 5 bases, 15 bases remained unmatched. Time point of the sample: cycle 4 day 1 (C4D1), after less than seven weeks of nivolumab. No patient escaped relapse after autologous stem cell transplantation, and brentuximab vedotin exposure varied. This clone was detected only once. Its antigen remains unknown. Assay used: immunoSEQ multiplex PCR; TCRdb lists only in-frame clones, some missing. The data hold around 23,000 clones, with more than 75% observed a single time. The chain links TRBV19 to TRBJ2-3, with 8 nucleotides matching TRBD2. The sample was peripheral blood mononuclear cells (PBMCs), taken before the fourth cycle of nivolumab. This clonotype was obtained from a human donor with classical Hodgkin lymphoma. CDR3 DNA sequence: TGTGCCAGTAGTGCCACGGGGGCTAGCGGGTTGAGAGATACGCAGTATTTT. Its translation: CASSATGASGLRDTQYF.